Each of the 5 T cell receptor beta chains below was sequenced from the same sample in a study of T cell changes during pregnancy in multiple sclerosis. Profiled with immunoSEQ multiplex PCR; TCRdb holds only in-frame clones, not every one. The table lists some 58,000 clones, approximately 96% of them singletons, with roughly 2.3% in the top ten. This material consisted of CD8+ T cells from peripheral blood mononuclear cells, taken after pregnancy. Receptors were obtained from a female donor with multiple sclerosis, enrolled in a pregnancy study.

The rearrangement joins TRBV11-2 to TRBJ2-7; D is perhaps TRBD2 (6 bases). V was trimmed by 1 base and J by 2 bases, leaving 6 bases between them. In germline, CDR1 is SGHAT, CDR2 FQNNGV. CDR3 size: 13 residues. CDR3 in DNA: TGTGCCAGCAGCTTAGGACTAGCCTACGAGCAGTACTTC. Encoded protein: CASSLGLAYEQYF.

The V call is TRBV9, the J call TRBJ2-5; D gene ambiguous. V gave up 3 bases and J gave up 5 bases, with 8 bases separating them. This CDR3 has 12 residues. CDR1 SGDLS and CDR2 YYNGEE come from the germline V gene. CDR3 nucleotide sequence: TGTGCCAGCAGCGGGTACGGGGAGACCCAGTACTTC. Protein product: CASSGYGETQYF.

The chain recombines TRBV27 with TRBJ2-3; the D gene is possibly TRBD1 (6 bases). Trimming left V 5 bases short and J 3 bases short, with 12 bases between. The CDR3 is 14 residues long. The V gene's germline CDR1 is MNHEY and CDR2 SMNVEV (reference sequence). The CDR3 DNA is TGTGCCAGCAGTCTCTACAGGGAAACAGATACGCAGTATTTT. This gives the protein CASSLYRETDTQYF.

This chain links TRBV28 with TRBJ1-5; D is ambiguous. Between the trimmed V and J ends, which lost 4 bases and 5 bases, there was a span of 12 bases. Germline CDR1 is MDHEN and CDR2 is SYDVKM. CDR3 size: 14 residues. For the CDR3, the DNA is TGTGCCAGCAGTTCCCTGCGTCGCGATCAGCCCCAGCATTTT. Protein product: CASSSLRRDQPQHF.

The DNA for the CDR3 is TGCAGCGTTGTGGGCTGGGAAGGGAGAGGCTACGAGCAGTACTTC. It specifies CSVVGWEGRGYEQYF. The V and J genes are TRBV29-1 and TRBJ2-7; D may be TRBD2 (5 bases). CDR3 length: 15 amino acids. Germline V CDR1 and CDR2: SQVTM, ANQGSEA. V was clipped by 4 bases and J by 3 bases, with 19 bases between them.